The clone carrying this T cell receptor beta chain occurred many times. The target antigen is unknown. RNA transcripts yielded amplified TCR beta CDR3 regions. HTBI primers were used for first-round RT-PCR of the TCR CDR3. TCRdb re-analysed the multiplex PCR reads in MiXCR, keeping a single row per CDR3 protein. The table lists 400,000 to 500,000 distinct CDR3 sequences, roughly an eighth of them singletons. The data originate from a study of T cells in Graves' hyperthyroidism and ophthalmopathy. PBMCs were obtained from 9 to 10 ml fresh peripheral blood. Broader study findings: A model built on 13 V-J features separated ophthalmopathy from stable hyperthyroidism. Most thyroid-expanded clonotypes above 0.001 were also found in blood.

The CDR3 has 11 residues. Trimming shortened V by 6 bases and J by 8 bases, and 8 bases separated the two germline ends. From germline, CDR1 is SNHLY and CDR2 FYNNEI. Sequencing was carried out using blood. The rearrangement links TRBV2 to TRBJ2-1, with no clear D. This TCR was sampled from a woman under 30 with Graves' hyperthyroidism. The CDR3 protein is CASRVVHEQFF. DNA of the CDR3: TGTGCCAGCAGGGTAGTTCATGAGCAGTTCTTC.